This T cell receptor (beta chain) was profiled in a study of blood T cell repertoires in COVID-19. Across the whole study: The cDNA or gDNA used as material had been derived from T cells, B-cell-depleted T cells, or PBMCs.

Trimming stripped 6 bases from V and 10 bases from J, with 13 bases between. CDR3 size: 12 residues. In germline, CDR1 is MNHEY, CDR2 SVGAGI. Per the original data handling: Using reference gene primer amplification, nucleated cell counts were estimated. Clones were sequenced by immunoSEQ multiplex PCR, and TCRdb holds only the in-frame ones, with some missing. V and J calls and clone size are given by that table; D and trimming were obtained from the DNA. The sample includes fewer than 350,000 clones, roughly 93% of them seen just once. Membership in each cohort depended on participant-reported clinical history.

This clonotype was sampled from a woman aged 40 to 49 with acute COVID-19. The J gene is TRBJ2-1, the V gene TRBV6-5, with D possibly being TRBD2 (5 bases). The source material was PBMCs or T cells enriched from blood (not recorded which). CDR3 loop: CASRTTTGEQFF. CDR3 bases: TGTGCCAGCAGGACTACGACGGGGGAGCAGTTCTTC.